The source of this T cell receptor beta chain is a study of cytomegalovirus exposure and HLA in healthy donors. The PCR ran on 60 Vbeta and 13 Jbeta primers. Libraries were prepared by immunoSEQ multiplex PCR; TCRdb keeps only in-frame clonotypes and omits some of them. In the table there are more than 150,000 clones, around 81% of which are singletons. Germline assignment: CDR1 SGHVS and CDR2 FQNEAQ. Deletions cut 5 bases from V and 6 bases from J, with 12 bases between. This CDR3 is built from 13 residues. This clone was seen more than once but under ten times. The gene calls are TRBV7-8 and TRBJ2-3; D may be TRBD2 (5 bases). Sequencing used PBMCs. The TCR was taken from a woman in her late teens or twenties in good health and CMV-seropositive. This CDR3 is CASSPPRADTQYF. In DNA, the CDR3 is TGTGCCAGCAGCCCACCGAGGGCCGATACGCAGTATTTT.